Listed below are T cell receptor beta chains from one sample, sequenced in a study of cytomegalovirus exposure and HLA in healthy donors. Produced via immunoSEQ multiplex PCR; TCRdb's table is partial and in-frame only. The table lists about 150,000 clones, around 79% of them singletons. Sequencing used PBMCs. The receptors shown here come from a woman aged 25 to 39 in good health and CMV-seronegative. CDR3s include the opening cysteine and the closing phenylalanine or tryptophan. The order of the fields is J gene, V gene, D gene, clone size, CDR3 protein, CDR3 DNA. D genes are given only for firm matches. Only some rows state a clone size, as once, few, many or a class for expanded clones.

TRBJ1-6	TRBV27	TRBD1	.	CASSPQGTVYSPLHF	TGTGCCAGCAGCCCACAGGGGACAGTCTATTCACCCCTCCACTTT
TRBJ1-1	TRBV27	TRBD1	.	CASSSQGLANTEAFF	TGTGCCAGCAGTTCACAGGGGTTGGCCAACACTGAAGCTTTCTTT
TRBJ2-1	TRBV11-2	TRBD2	.	CASSSRTSGGLMGEQFF	TGTGCCAGCAGCTCCAGGACTAGCGGGGGGTTGATGGGTGAGCAGTTCTTC
TRBJ1-4	TRBV9	.	few	CASSVAVRAGEGKLFF	TGTGCCAGCAGCGTAGCGGTCCGGGCAGGGGAGGGCAAACTGTTTTTT
TRBJ2-5	TRBV7-7	.	.	CASSSLAGRGETQYF	TGTGCTAGCAGCTCTCTCGCGGGGAGAGGAGAGACCCAGTACTTC
TRBJ1-6	TRBV25-1	.	.	CASSEWQNLNSPLHF	TGTGCCAGCAGTGAATGGCAGAACCTTAATTCACCCCTCCACTTT
TRBJ1-2	TRBV5-4	TRBD1	few	CASTPDRGFYGYTF	TGTGCCAGCACCCCGGACAGGGGCTTCTATGGCTACACCTTC
TRBJ1-3	TRBV4-3	.	.	CASSQYTQGFSGNTIYF	TGCGCCAGCAGCCAGTACACCCAGGGTTTCTCTGGAAACACCATATATTTT
TRBJ2-6	TRBV15	TRBD1	.	CATSRGTGVRAGANVLTF	TGTGCCACCAGCAGAGGGACAGGGGTTAGGGCGGGGGCCAACGTCCTGACTTTC
TRBJ1-1	TRBV10-3	.	few	CAISEPYAIEAFF	TGTGCCATCAGTGAGCCCTACGCCATTGAAGCTTTCTTT
TRBJ2-7	TRBV5-1	TRBD1	.	CASSLGGQGPYEQYF	TGCGCCAGCAGCTTGGGAGGACAGGGACCCTACGAGCAGTACTTC
TRBJ2-7	TRBV29-1	.	.	CSVEDRSYEQYF	TGCAGCGTTGAAGACCGCTCCTACGAACAGTACTTC
TRBJ2-7	TRBV13	.	few	CASSLAGGLSYEQYF	TGTGCCAGCAGCTTAGCGGGGGGCCTCTCCTACGAGCAGTACTTC
TRBJ2-2	TRBV7-6	.	once	CASSFQNRANTGELFF	TGTGCCAGCAGCTTTCAAAACAGGGCGAACACCGGGGAGCTGTTTTTT
TRBJ2-7	TRBV10-1	.	.	CASSETARSYEQYF	TGCGCCAGCAGTGAGACAGCCAGATCCTACGAGCAGTACTTC
TRBJ2-2	TRBV18	.	.	CASSPQATGELFF	TGTGCCAGCTCACCCCAGGCCACCGGGGAGCTGTTTTTT
TRBJ2-7	TRBV6-5	TRBD2	.	CASSLGLFYEQYF	TGTGCCAGCAGCCTGGGACTATTCTACGAGCAGTACTTC
TRBJ1-1	TRBV9	.	once	CASSVGVANTEAFF	TGTGCCAGCAGCGTAGGGGTAGCGAACACTGAAGCTTTCTTT
TRBJ1-3	TRBV4-3	TRBD1	once	CASSLRPGTGGNTIYF	TGCGCCAGCAGCCTCCGTCCCGGGACAGGCGGAAACACCATATATTTT
TRBJ2-3	TRBV6-5	.	.	CASTAQSDTQYF	TGTGCCAGCACCGCCCAGTCAGATACGCAGTATTTT
TRBJ1-2	TRBV9	.	.	CASSVEQNYGYTF	TGTGCCAGCAGCGTAGAACAGAACTATGGCTACACCTTC
TRBJ2-7	TRBV9	.	.	CASSVDQGVAYEQYF	TGTGCCAGCAGCGTAGATCAGGGTGTAGCCTACGAGCAGTACTTC
TRBJ2-2	TRBV10-1	.	.	CASSRGGSGELFF	TGCGCCAGCTCACGAGGCGGGTCCGGGGAGCTGTTTTTT
TRBJ2-1	TRBV6-4	.	.	CASSDSRSSYNEQFF	TGTGCCAGCAGTGACAGTCGCTCTAGCTACAATGAGCAGTTCTTC
TRBJ2-5	TRBV6-1	TRBD1	.	CASAKGQSTAQYF	TGTGCCAGCGCGAAGGGACAGTCCACCGCCCAGTACTTC
TRBJ1-6	TRBV6-1	TRBD1	.	CASVPGQIYNSPLHF	TGTGCCAGCGTGCCGGGACAGATCTATAATTCACCCCTCCACTTT
TRBJ1-5	TRBV21-1	.	few	CASSKKTTPKPQHF	TGTGCCAGCAGCAAAAAAACTACTCCCAAGCCCCAGCATTTT